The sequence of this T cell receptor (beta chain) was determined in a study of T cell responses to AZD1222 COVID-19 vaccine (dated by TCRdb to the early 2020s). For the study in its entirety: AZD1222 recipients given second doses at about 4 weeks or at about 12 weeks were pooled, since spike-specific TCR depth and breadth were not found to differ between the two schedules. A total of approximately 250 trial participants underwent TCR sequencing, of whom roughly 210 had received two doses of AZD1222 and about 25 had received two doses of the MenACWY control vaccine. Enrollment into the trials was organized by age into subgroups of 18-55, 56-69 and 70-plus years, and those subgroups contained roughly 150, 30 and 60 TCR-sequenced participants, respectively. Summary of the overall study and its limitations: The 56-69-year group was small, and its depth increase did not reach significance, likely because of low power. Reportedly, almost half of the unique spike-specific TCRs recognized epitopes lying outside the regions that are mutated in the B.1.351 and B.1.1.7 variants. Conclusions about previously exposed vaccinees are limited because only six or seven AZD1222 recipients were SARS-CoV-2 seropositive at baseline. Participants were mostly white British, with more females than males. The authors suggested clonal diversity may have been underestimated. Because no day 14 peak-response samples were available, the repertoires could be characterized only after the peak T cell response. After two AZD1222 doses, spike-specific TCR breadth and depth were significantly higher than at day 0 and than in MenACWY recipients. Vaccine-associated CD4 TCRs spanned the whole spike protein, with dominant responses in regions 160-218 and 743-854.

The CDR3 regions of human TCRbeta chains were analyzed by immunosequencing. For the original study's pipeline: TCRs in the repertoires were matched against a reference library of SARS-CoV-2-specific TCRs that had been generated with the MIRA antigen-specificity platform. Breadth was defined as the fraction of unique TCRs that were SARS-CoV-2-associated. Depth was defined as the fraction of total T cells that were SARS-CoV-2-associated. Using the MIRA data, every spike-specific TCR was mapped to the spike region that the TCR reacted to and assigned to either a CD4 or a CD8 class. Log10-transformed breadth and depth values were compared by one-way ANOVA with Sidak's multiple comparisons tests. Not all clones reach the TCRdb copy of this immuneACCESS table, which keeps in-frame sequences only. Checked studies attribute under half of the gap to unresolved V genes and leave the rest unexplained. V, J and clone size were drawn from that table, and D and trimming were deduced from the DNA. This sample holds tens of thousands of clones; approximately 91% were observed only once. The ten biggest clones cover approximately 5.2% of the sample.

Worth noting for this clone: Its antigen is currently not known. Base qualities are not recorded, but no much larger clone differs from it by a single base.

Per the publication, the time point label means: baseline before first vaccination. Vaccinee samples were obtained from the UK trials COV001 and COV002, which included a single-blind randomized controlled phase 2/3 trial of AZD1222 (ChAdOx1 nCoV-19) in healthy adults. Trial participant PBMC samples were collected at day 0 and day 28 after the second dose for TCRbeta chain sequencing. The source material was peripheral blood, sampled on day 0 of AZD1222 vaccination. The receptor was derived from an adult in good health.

CDR3 sequence: CASSLLPGPTGGELFF. The nucleotide sequence reads as follows: TGCGCCAGCAGCCTATTGCCCGGGCCCACAGGCGGGGAGCTGTTTTTT. Here the chain combines TRBV5-1 and TRBJ2-2; a tentative D match to TRBD1 spans 5 bases. The junction shows trimming of 4 bases on V and 7 bases on J, plus 20 bases between the germline ends. From a lookup of the germline V gene, CDR1 and CDR2 are SGHRS and YFSETQ. The CDR3, from cysteine to phenylalanine, totals 16 residues. Just the 48-base CDR3 DNA is kept, in frame starting at base 1. The CDR3 plus the reference TRBV5-1 and TRBJ2-2 genes for the other parts give the full variable domain: KAGVTQTPRYLIKTRGQQVTLSCSPISGHRSVSWYQQTPGQGLQFLFEYFSETQRNKGNFPGRFSGRQFSNSRSEMNVSTLELGDSALYLCASSLLPGPTGGELFFGEGSRLTVL.